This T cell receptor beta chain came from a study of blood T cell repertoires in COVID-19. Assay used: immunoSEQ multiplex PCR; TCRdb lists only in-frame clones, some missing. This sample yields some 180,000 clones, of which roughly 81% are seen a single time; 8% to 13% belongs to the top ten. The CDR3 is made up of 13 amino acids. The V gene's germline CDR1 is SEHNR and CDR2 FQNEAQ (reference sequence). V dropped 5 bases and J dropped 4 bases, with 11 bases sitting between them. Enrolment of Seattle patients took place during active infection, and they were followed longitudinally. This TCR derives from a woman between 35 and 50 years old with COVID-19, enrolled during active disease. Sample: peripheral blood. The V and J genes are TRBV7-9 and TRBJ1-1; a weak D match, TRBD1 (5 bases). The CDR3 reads CASSVTVSTEAFF. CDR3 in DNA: TGTGCCAGCAGCGTGACAGTATCCACTGAAGCTTTCTTT.